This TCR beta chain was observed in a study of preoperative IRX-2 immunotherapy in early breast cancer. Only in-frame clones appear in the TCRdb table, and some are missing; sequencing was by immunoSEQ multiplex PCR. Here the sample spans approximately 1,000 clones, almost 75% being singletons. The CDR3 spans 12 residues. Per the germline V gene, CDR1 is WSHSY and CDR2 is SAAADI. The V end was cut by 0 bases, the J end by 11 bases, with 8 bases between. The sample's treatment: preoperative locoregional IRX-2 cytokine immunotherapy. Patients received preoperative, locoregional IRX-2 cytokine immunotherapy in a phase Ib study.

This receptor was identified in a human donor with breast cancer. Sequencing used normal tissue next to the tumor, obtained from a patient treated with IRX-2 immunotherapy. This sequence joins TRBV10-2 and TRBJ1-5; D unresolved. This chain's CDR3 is CASSESARTQHF. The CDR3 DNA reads TGCGCCAGCAGTGAGTCCGCGCGTACCCAGCATTTT.